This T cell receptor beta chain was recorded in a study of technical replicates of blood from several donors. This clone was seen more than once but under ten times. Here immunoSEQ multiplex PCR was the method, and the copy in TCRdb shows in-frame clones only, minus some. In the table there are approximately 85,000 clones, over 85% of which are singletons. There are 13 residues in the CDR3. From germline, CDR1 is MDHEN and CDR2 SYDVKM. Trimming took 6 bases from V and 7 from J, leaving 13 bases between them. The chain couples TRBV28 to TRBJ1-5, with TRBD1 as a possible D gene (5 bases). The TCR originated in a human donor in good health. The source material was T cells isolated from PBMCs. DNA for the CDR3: TGTGCCAGCAGGCCCGGGAGGGGACAGCCCCAGCATTTT. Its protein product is CASRPGRGQPQHF.